Below, 7 T cell receptor beta chains from the same sample are listed, as sequenced in a study of siplizumab effects on memory and regulatory T cells. TCRdb's table, derived via immunoSEQ multiplex PCR, lists solely in-frame clones and lacks some. The repertoire has approximately 46,000 clones, 93% of them found once; the top ten carry under 20%. Sample: CD8+ T cells sorted from blood. Every receptor here comes from a human donor in good health.

The chain combines TRBV15 with TRBJ2-7; D remains unclear. V was clipped by 6 bases and J by 5 bases, with 17 bases between them. The CDR3 sequence is 14 residues long. CDR1 and CDR2 (germline): LNHNV, YYDKDF (reference sequence). The CDR3: CATRLGWGIDEQYF. CDR3 in DNA: TGTGCCACCAGACTGGGGTGGGGTATCGACGAGCAGTACTTC.

This clone has only one observation. This chain links TRBV28 with TRBJ2-7; 8 positions agree with TRBD1. The CDR3 is made up of 15 amino acids. V gave up 6 bases and J gave up 4 bases; unmatched junction bases: 11. Germline CDR1 MDHEN, CDR2 SYDVKM. In DNA form, the CDR3 reads TGTGCCAGCAGCCCTACCGGACAGGGTGGGTACGAGCAGTACTTC. Amino acid sequence: CASSPTGQGGYEQYF. Combining the CDR3 with reference TRBV28 and TRBJ2-7 gives the whole variable domain DVKVTQSSRYLVKRTGEKVFLECVQDMDHENMFWYRQDPGLGLRLIYFSYDVKMKEKGDIPEGYSVSREKKERFSLILESASTNQTSMYLCASSPTGQGGYEQYFGPGTRLTVT.

CDR3 coding DNA: TGTGCCAGCAGTGTGGATAGGGGGTCGGGGCCTAACAATGAGCAGTTCTTC. Protein sequence: CASSVDRGSGPNNEQFF. The chain carries TRBV2 and TRBJ2-1, with D perhaps matching TRBD1 (6 bases). Trimming left V 4 bases short and J 5 bases short, with 21 bases between. Germline V lookup: CDR1 SNHLY, CDR2 FYNNEI. CDR3 length: 17 amino acids. Filled out from reference TRBV2 and TRBJ2-1, the complete variable domain reads EPEVTQTPSHQVTQMGQEVILRCVPISNHLYFYWYRQILGQKVEFLVSFYNNEISEKSEIFDDQFSVERPDGSNFTLKIRSTKLEDSAMYFCASSVDRGSGPNNEQFFGPGTRLTVL.

The chain joins TRBV4-1 to TRBJ2-1, with unresolved D. CDR1 is MGHRA and CDR2 is YSYEKL in the germline V gene. The CDR3 totals 15 residues. V was trimmed by 2 bases and J by 0 bases, leaving 8 bases between them. The CDR3 here is CASSQTVGSYNEQFF. The DNA of the CDR3 is TGCGCCAGCAGCCAAACGGTGGGCTCCTACAATGAGCAGTTCTTC.

The chain has TRBV5-1 and TRBJ2-7; D is ambiguous. The germline gives CDR1 SGHRS, CDR2 YFSETQ. Trimming shortened V by 4 bases and J by 0 bases, and 8 bases separated the two germline ends. The CDR3 runs 13 residues. CDR3 nucleotide sequence: TGCGCCAGCAGCCTAGAGAGCTCCTACGAGCAGTACTTC. It yields the protein CASSLESSYEQYF.

CDR3: CASSSLLTQSHEQFF. CDR3 nucleotides: TGTGCCAGCTCCAGTTTACTGACCCAGTCCCATGAGCAGTTCTTC. The chain combines TRBV28 with TRBJ2-1; D unresolved. Germline CDR1 MDHEN, CDR2 SYDVKM. This CDR3 region has 15 residues. The germline V and J ends were trimmed by 8 bases and 8 bases, with 22 bases remaining between them.

The rearrangement uses TRBV11-2 and TRBJ2-7; D not certain. V dropped 5 bases and J dropped 6 bases, with 17 bases sitting between them. Germline V gene lookup returns CDR1 SGHAT and CDR2 FQNNGV. CDR3 length equals 14 residues. The CDR3 nucleotides are TGTGCCAGCAGCAACCAAGGCCCTGCCGGCGAGCAGTACTTC. Its protein is CASSNQGPAGEQYF. Supplemented by reference TRBV11-2 and TRBJ2-7, the full variable domain reads EAGVAQSPRYKIIEKRQSVAFWCNPISGHATLYWYQQILGQGPKLLIQFQNNGVVDDSQLPKDRFSAERLKGVDSTLKIQPAKLEDSAVYLCASSNQGPAGEQYFGPGTRLTVT.